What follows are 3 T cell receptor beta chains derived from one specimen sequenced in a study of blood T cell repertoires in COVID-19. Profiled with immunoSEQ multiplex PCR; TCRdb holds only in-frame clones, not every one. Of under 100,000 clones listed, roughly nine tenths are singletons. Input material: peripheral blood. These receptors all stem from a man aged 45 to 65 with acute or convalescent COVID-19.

The CDR3 loop reads CASSSASLTGNYGYTF. The CDR3 nucleotides are TGTGCCAGCAGCTCAGCCTCATTGACAGGGAACTATGGCTACACCTTC. The chain is built from TRBV7-9 and TRBJ1-2, with 7 bases identical to TRBD1. V trimming: 4 bases; J trimming: 2 bases; junction bases outside the gene matches: 10. Germline assignment: CDR1 SEHNR and CDR2 FQNEAQ (reference sequence). The CDR3 has 16 amino acids.

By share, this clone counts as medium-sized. CDR3 loop: CASSVAGYNSPLHF. The CDR3 DNA sequence: TGTGCCAGCAGCGTAGCAGGGTACAATTCACCCCTCCACTTT. The chain has TRBV9 and TRBJ1-6; possible D gene TRBD1, 5 bases. The CDR3 contains 14 residues. V was shortened by 0 bases and J by 7 bases, with 8 bases between the two germline ends. In germline, CDR1 is SGDLS, CDR2 YYNGEE.

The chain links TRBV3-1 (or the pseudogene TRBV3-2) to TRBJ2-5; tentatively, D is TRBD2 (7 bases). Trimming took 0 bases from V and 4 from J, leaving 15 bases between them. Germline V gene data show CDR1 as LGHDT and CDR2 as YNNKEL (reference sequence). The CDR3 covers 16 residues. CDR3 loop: CASSQDLPGEGETQYF. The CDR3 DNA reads TGTGCCAGCAGCCAAGATCTCCCAGGGGAGGGAGAGACCCAGTACTTC.